The clone carrying this T cell receptor (beta chain) was seen only a few times. Its target is unknown. TCRdb passed the 5' RACE reads through MiXCR, listing each CDR3 protein once. Among a few hundred thousand distinct CDR3 sequences listed, 15% to 20% were seen once. This specimen comes from a study of T-cell memory formation after mild COVID-19. As for the study in general: Largely donor-specific TCR clusters were found.

Germline CDR1 reads SGHRS; CDR2 reads YFSETQ. The junction had 8 bases not matched to a gene; V was cut back by 4 bases and J by 5 bases. This CDR3 is 15 amino acids long. Study findings and constraints: While clones contracting from day 15 to 85 were balanced between CD4 and CD8, later expanders leaned CD4+. Contracting clones localized mainly to CM and EM when CD4+ and mainly to EMRA when CD8+. Cross-reactive memory apparently joined, as some responding clones appeared in pre-infection memory.

Input material: PBMCs or a T cell subset sorted from them (not recorded which). V is TRBV5-1 and J is TRBJ2-3, with TRBD1 identical over 9 bases. The receptor was derived from a man between 18 and 29 years old who had mild COVID-19 (a few samples of this study predate the infection). Cell type and time point are not known. The CDR3 sequence: CASSARDREIDTQYF. Written as DNA, the CDR3 is TGCGCCAGCAGCGCCCGGGACAGGGAAATAGATACGCAGTATTTT.